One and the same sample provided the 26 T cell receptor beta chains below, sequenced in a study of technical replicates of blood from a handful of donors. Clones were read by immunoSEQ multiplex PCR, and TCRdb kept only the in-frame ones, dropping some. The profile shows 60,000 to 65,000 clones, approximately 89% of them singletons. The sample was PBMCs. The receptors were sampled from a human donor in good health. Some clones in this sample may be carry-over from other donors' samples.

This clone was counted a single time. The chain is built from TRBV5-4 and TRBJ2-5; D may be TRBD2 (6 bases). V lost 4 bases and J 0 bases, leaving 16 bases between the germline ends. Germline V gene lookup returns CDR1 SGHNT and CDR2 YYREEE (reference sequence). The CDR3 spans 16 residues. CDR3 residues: CASSLGWPGDQETQYF. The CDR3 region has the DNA TGTGCCAGCAGCCTAGGCTGGCCGGGGGACCAAGAGACCCAGTACTTC.

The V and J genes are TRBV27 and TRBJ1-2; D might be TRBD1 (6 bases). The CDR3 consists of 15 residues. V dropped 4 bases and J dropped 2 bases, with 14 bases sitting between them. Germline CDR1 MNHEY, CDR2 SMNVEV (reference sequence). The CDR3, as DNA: TGTGCCAGCAGTTCAAACAGGGACCCAAACTATGGCTACACCTTC. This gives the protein CASSSNRDPNYGYTF.

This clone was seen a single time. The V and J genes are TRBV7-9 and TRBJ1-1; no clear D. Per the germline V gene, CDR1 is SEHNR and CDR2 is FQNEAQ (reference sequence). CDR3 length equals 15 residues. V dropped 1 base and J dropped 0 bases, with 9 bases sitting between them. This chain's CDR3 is CASSLVGRMNTEAFF. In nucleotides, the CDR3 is TGTGCCAGCAGCTTAGTGGGCAGGATGAACACTGAAGCTTTCTTT.

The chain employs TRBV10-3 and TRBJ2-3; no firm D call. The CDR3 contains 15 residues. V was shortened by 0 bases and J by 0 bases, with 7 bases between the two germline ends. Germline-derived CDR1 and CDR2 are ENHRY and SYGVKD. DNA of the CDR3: TGTGCCATCAGTGAGTCGGCAAAAAGCACAGATACGCAGTATTTT. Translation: CAISESAKSTDTQYF.

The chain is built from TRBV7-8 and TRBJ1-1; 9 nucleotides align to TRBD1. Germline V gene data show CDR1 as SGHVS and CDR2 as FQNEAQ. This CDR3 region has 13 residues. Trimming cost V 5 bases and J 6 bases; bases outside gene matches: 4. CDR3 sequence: CASSDRQGAEAFF. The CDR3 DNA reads TGTGCCAGCAGCGACCGACAGGGGGCTGAAGCTTTCTTT.

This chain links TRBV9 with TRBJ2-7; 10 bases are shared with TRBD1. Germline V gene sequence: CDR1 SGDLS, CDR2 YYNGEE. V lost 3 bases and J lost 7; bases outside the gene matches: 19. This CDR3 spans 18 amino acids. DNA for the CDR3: TGTGCCAGCAGCGCTAGGGACAGGGGTCTAGAACCCTACGATGAGCAGTACTTC. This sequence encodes CASSARDRGLEPYDEQYF.

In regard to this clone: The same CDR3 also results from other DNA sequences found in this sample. CDR3 in amino acids: CAWSSQGGQPQHF. CDR3 sequence (DNA): TGTGCCTGGAGTTCACAGGGTGGACAGCCCCAGCATTTT. This sequence joins TRBV30 and TRBJ1-5; D possibly corresponds to TRBD1 (6 bases). CDR1 and CDR2 (germline): GTSNPN, SVGIG (reference sequence). This CDR3 is built from 13 residues. V was trimmed by 2 bases and J by 7 bases, leaving 12 bases between them.

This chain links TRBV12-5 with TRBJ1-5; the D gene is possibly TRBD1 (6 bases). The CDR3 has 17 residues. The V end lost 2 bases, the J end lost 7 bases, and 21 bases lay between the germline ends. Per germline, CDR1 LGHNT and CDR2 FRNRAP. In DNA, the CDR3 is TGTGCTAGTGGTTTGTTACCAACATGGGCAGGGGACCAGCCCCAGCATTTT. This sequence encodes CASGLLPTWAGDQPQHF.

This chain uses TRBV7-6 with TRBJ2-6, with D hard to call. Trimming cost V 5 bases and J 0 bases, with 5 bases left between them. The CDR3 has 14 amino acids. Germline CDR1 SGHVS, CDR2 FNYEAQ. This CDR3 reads CASSRNSGANVLTF. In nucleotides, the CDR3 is TGTGCCAGCAGCCGTAACTCTGGGGCCAACGTCCTGACTTTC.

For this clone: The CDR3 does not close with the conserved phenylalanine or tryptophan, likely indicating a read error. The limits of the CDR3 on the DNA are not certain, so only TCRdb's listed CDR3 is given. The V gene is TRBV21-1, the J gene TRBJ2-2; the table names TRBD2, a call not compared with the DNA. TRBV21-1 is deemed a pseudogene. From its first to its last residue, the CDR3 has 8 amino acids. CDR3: CASSKGGV.

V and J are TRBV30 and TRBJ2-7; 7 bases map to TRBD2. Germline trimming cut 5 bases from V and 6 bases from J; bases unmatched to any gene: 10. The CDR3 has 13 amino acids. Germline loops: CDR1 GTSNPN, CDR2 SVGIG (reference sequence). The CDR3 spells CAWQPRGEGEQYF. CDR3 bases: TGTGCCTGGCAGCCTCGGGGGGAGGGCGAGCAGTACTTC.

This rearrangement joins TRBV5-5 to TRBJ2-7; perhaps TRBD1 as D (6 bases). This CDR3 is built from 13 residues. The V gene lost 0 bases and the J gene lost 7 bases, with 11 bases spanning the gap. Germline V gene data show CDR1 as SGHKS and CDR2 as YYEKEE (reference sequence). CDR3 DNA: TGTGCCAGCAGCTTGGGGCCAGGGGAGGAGCAGTACTTC. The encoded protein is CASSLGPGEEQYF.

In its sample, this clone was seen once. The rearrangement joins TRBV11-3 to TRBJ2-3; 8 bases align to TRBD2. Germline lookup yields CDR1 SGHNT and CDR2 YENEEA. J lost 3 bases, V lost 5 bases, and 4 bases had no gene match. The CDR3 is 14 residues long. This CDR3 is CASSPGGVTDTQYF. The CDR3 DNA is TGTGCCAGCAGCCCCGGGGGGGTGACAGATACGCAGTATTTT. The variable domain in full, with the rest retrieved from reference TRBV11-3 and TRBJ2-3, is EAGVVQSPRYKIIEKKQPVAFWCNPISGHNTLYWYLQNLGQGPELLIRYENEEAVDDSQLPKDRFSAERLKGVDSTLKIQPAELGDSAVYLCASSPGGVTDTQYFGPGTRLTVL.

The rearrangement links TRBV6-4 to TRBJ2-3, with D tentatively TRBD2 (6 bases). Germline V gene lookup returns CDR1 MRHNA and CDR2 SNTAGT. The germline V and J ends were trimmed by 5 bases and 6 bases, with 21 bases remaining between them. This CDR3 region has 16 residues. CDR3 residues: CASSHVTRLVLDTQYF. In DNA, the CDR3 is TGTGCCAGCAGTCACGTGACTAGGTTGGTTTTGGATACGCAGTATTTT.

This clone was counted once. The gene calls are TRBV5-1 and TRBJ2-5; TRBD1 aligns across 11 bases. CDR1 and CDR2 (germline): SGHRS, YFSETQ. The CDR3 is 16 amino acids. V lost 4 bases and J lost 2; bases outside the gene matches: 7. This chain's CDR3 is CASSDLGDRGQETQYF. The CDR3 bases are TGCGCCAGCAGCGATCTAGGGGACAGGGGGCAAGAGACCCAGTACTTC.

In DNA, the CDR3 is TGTGCCAGCAGCGAAGACAGGGGTTCAGATACGCAGTATTTT. Its translation: CASSEDRGSDTQYF. The chain combines TRBV9 with TRBJ2-3, with 8 nucleotides matching TRBD1. Germline V CDR1 and CDR2: SGDLS, YYNGEE. The CDR3 runs to 14 residues. The V segment lost 3 bases and the J segment 4 bases; nucleotides outside the gene matches: 4.

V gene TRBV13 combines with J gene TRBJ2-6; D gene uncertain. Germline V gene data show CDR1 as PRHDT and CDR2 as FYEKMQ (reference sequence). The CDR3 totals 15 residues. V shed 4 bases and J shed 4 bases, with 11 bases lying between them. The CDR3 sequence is CASSSRVRGANVLTF. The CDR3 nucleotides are TGTGCCAGCAGCTCTCGGGTCCGGGGGGCCAACGTCCTGACTTTC.

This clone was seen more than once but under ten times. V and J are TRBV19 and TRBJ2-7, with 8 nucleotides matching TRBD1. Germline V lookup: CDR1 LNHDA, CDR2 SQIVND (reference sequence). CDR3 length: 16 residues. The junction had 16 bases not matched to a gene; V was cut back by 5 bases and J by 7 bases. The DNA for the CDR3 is TGTGCCAGTAGTGCAAACGGACAGGGCGCGAGGGGGGAGCAGTACTTC. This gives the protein CASSANGQGARGEQYF.

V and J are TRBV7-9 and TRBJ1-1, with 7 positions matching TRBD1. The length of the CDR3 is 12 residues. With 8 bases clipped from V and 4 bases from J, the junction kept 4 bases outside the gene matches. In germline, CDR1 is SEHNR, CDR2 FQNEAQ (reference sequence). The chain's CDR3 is CASQGDVTEAFF. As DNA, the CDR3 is TGTGCCAGCCAGGGGGATGTCACTGAAGCTTTCTTT. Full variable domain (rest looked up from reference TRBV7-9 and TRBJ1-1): DTGVSQNPRHKITKRGQNVTFRCDPISEHNRLYWYRQTLGQGPEFLTYFQNEAQLEKSRLLSDRFSAERPKGSFSTLEIQRTEQGDSAMYLCASQGDVTEAFFGQGTRLTVV.

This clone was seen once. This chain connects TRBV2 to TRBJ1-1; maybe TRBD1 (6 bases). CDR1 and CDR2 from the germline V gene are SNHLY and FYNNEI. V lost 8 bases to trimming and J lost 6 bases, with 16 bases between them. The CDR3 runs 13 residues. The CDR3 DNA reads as TGTGCCAGCTCTGCTCAGGGGATCGCTGAAGCTTTCTTT. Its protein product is CASSAQGIAEAFF.

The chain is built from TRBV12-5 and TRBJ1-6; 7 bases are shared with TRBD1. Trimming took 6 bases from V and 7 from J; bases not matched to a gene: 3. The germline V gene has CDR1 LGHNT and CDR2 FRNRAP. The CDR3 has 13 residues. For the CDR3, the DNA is TGTGCTAGTGGGGGACAGCTCAATTCACCCCTCCACTTT. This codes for CASGGQLNSPLHF.

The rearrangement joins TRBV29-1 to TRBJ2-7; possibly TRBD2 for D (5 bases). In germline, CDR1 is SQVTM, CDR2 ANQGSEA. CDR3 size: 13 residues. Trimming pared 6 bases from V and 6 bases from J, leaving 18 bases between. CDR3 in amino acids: CSVAESGRSEQYF. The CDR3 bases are TGCAGCGTAGCCGAAAGCGGACGGAGCGAGCAGTACTTC.

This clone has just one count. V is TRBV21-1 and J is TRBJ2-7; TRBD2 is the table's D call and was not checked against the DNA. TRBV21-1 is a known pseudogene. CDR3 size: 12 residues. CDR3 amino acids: CASSKGGVEQYF. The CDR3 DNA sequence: TGTGCCAGCAGCAAAGGGGGGGTCGAGCAGTACTTC.

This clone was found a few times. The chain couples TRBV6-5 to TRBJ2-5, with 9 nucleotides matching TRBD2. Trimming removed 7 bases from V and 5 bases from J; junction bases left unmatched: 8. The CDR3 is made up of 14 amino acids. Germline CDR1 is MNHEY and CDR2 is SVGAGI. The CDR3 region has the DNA TGTGCCAGCATAGCGGGGGAATTTTCGGAGACCCAGTACTTC. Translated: CASIAGEFSETQYF.

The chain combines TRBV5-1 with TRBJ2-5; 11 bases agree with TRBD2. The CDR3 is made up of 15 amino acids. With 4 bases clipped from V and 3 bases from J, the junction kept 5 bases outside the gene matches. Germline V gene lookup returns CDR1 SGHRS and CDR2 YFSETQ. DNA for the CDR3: TGCGCCAGCAGCCCTATACTAGCGGGGGAAGAGACCCAGTACTTC. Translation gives CASSPILAGEETQYF.

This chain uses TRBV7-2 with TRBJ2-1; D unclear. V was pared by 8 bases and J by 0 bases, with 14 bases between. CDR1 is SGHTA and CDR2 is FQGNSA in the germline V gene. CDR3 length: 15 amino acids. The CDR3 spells CASAIEVSSYNEQFF. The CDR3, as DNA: TGTGCCAGCGCCATAGAGGTGAGCTCCTACAATGAGCAGTTCTTC. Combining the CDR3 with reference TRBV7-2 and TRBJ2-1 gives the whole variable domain GAGVSQSPSNKVTEKGKDVELRCDPISGHTALYWYRQSLGQGLEFLIYFQGNSAPDKSGLPSDRFSAERTGGSVSTLTIQRTQQEDSAVYLCASAIEVSSYNEQFFGPGTRLTVL.